This TCR beta chain originates from a study of T cells expressing NK-cell markers. Whole-study context: Repertoires of TCR beta were obtained from T cells sorted as CD3+CD56+NKG2C+, CD3+CD56+NKG2C- and CD3+CD56-NKG2C+. One of the eight sequenced donors was seronegative, whereas the other seven were HCMV-seropositive.

CDR1 and CDR2 from the germline V gene are MNHEY and SVGAGI. The CDR3 is 16 amino acids. With UMIs, 5'RACE template switching was used to make TCR beta cDNA. No DNA is given; TCRdb re-called the 5' RACE reads and lists each CDR3 protein once. Here the sample table reports fewer than 400,000 distinct CDR3 sequences. The chain is built from TRBV6-5 and TRBJ2-5; TCRdb returns TRBD1, unconfirmable since there is no DNA. The sample was blood T cells: a sorted CD56 or NKG2C T cell subset, CD4+ or CD8+ T cells, or bulk PBMC T cells (not recorded which). The TCR originated in a woman aged 50 to 60 in good health. CDR3: CASSYSGSGGAETQYF.